The 24 T cell receptor beta chains below come from one sample, sequenced in a study of graft-versus-host responses after intestinal transplantation. Once graft tissue had been processed, intraepithelial and lamina propria lymphocytes were released. Sequencing was performed with immunoSEQ multiplex PCR; in TCRdb, only in-frame clones are kept and a portion is missing. The data contain more than 50,000 clones, approximately 91% of them singletons. Source: ileum tissue, taken approximately 370 days after transplant. The receptors originated from a human patient who received an intestinal transplant, so some T cells may come from the graft donor.

This clone was seen a few times. As DNA, the CDR3 is TGTGCCAGCAGTGAACTCGGGGGAGCCTACGAGCAGTACTTC. It encodes CASSELGGAYEQYF. The genes are TRBV2 and TRBJ2-7; D possibly corresponds to TRBD2 (6 bases). CDR3 length: 14 amino acids. CDR1 is SNHLY, CDR2 FYNNEI, per germline. Trimming took 2 bases from V and 2 from J, leaving 10 bases between them.

The chain uses TRBV6-6 and TRBJ2-7; 10 nucleotides match TRBD2. Germline V gene data show CDR1 as MNHNY and CDR2 as SVGAGI (reference sequence). V shed 4 bases, J shed 2 bases, and the junction held 8 bases outside the gene matches. This CDR3 is 16 amino acids long. The chain's CDR3 is CASSWVGTSETYEQYF. The CDR3 nucleotides read TGTGCCAGCAGTTGGGTCGGGACTAGCGAGACCTACGAGCAGTACTTC.

This chain joins TRBV9 and TRBJ2-4; D ambiguous. The V end was cut by 3 bases, the J end by 5 bases, with 6 bases between. Germline CDR1 is SGDLS and CDR2 is YYNGEE. This CDR3 is built from 12 residues. Written as DNA, the CDR3 is TGTGCCAGCAGCGGCGATCAAAACATTCAGTACTTC. This codes for CASSGDQNIQYF.

This clone appeared a few times. V gene TRBV6-5 combines with J gene TRBJ1-2; possible D gene TRBD1, 6 bases. This CDR3 has 14 amino acids. Deletions cut 3 bases from V and 4 bases from J, with 12 bases between. The V gene's germline CDR1 is MNHEY and CDR2 SVGAGI. CDR3 protein: CASSYGGRSYGYTF. The CDR3 coding sequence is TGTGCCAGCAGTTATGGGGGGCGAAGCTATGGCTACACCTTC.

The CDR3 region has the DNA TGTGCCAGCAGCTACCGGACTAGCGGGAGAGCCGGGGAGCTGTTTTTT. Protein product: CASSYRTSGRAGELFF. V gene TRBV6-5 combines with J gene TRBJ2-2; 13 positions agree with TRBD2. Per germline, CDR1 MNHEY and CDR2 SVGAGI. The length of the CDR3 is 16 residues. With V trimmed by 6 bases and J by 6 bases, 7 bases remained unmatched.

This clone has only a few counts. The chain employs TRBV6-5 and TRBJ2-7, with 7 bases that match TRBD1. The CDR3 has 12 amino acids. Germline V gene data show CDR1 as MNHEY and CDR2 as SVGAGI. Trimming cost V 6 bases and J 3 bases; bases outside gene matches: 2. In DNA form, the CDR3 reads TGTGCCAGCAGGGGGACAGTCTACGAGCAGTACTTC. It codes for CASRGTVYEQYF.

The rearrangement joins TRBV6-5 to TRBJ2-5; D uncertain. V was pared by 7 bases and J by 2 bases, with 5 bases between. The germline V gene has CDR1 MNHEY and CDR2 SVGAGI. The length of the CDR3 is 11 residues. In DNA, the CDR3 is TGTGCCAGCACCTATCAAGAGACCCAGTACTTC. Amino acid sequence: CASTYQETQYF.

As regards this clone: One end of the junction varies from germline; a read error may be responsible. J is TRBJ1-3 and V is TRBV5-1; TRBD1 matches at 7 bases. CDR3 length equals 16 residues. Germline V CDR1 and CDR2: SGHRS, YFSETQ. The CDR3 loop reads CASRLDRPPSGNTIYF. CDR3 nucleotide sequence: TGCGCCAGCAGGTTGGACAGGCCCCCCTCTGGAAACACCATATATTTT.

V usage is TRBV7-2 and J usage is TRBJ2-2; D not certain. The CDR3 has 13 amino acids. Germline V gives CDR1 SGHTA, CDR2 FQGNSA. Trimming removed 3 bases from V and 3 bases from J, with 5 bases in between. CDR3 protein: CASSFTYTGELFF. DNA of the CDR3: TGTGCCAGCAGCTTCACTTACACCGGGGAGCTGTTTTTT.

This chain connects TRBV6-1 to TRBJ1-5; no reliable D call. V was clipped by 2 bases and J by 5 bases, with 7 bases between them. CDR3 size: 13 residues. The germline V gene encodes CDR1 MNHNS and CDR2 SASEGT. The chain's CDR3 is CASSEFGDQPQHF. Here the CDR3 DNA reads TGTGCCAGCAGTGAATTCGGAGATCAGCCCCAGCATTTT.

The table lists this clone with a count of one. J is TRBJ2-5 and V is TRBV9, with D perhaps TRBD1 (6 bases). V lost 0 bases to trimming and J lost 4 bases, with 13 bases between them. The CDR3 is made up of 15 amino acids. Germline V gene data show CDR1 as SGDLS and CDR2 as YYNGEE. The CDR3 DNA reads as TGTGCCAGCAGCGTAGTTGGGACATCTGGAGAGACCCAGTACTTC. Residues: CASSVVGTSGETQYF.

This clone appeared once. This chain uses TRBV11-2 with TRBJ2-3, with 9 bases matching TRBD2. The J segment lost 5 bases and the V segment lost 6 bases, leaving 9 bases of the junction unmatched. The CDR3 sequence is 15 residues long. In germline, CDR1 is SGHAT, CDR2 FQNNGV. The CDR3 loop reads CASRVPAGGLDTQYF. The CDR3 DNA sequence: TGTGCCAGCAGAGTACCCGCGGGGGGGTTAGATACGCAGTATTTT.

The chain recombines TRBV7-5 with TRBJ1-5; the table's D call, TRBD1, has no DNA check behind it. TRBV7-5 is reported as a pseudogene. CDR3 size: 18 residues. The CDR3: CVRSLLDRGRRSNQPQHF. Written as DNA, the CDR3 is TGTGTCAGAAGCTTATTAGACAGGGGGCGTAGGAGCAATCAGCCCCAGCATTTT.

This clone showed up just a few times. The rearrangement links TRBV18 to TRBJ2-5; D possibly corresponds to TRBD1 (6 bases). Trimming removed 4 bases at V and 1 base at J, with 7 bases between. The CDR3 runs 13 residues. The germline V gene has CDR1 KGHSH and CDR2 LQKENI. The CDR3 nucleotides read TGTGCCAGCTCACAGGGGGTCCAAGAGACCCAGTACTTC. Protein sequence: CASSQGVQETQYF.

This chain links TRBV15 with TRBJ2-5; D tentatively reads TRBD1 or TRBD2 (5 bases each). V dropped 2 bases and J dropped 2 bases, with 9 bases sitting between them. CDR3 size: 14 residues. CDR1 is LNHNV and CDR2 is YYDKDF in the germline V gene (reference sequence). The CDR3 nucleotides are TGTGCCACCAGCAGACAGGGCGGGCAAGAGACCCAGTACTTC. This encodes CATSRQGGQETQYF.

The V gene is TRBV19, the J gene TRBJ2-1; no clear D gene. CDR1 is LNHDA and CDR2 is SQIVND in the germline V gene (reference sequence). Trimming pared 1 base from V and 8 bases from J, leaving 15 bases between. The length of the CDR3 is 15 residues. The CDR3 reads CASSIGLGILDEQFF. CDR3 nucleotide sequence: TGTGCCAGTAGTATAGGTCTGGGAATCTTAGATGAGCAGTTCTTC.

The chain recombines TRBV9 with TRBJ2-7; D may be TRBD2 (5 bases). Looked up from germline, CDR1 is SGDLS and CDR2 is YYNGEE. V lost 0 bases to trimming and J lost 3 bases, with 7 bases between them. The CDR3 is made up of 13 amino acids. CDR3 DNA sequence: TGTGCCAGCAGCGTAGACGAGGGCTACGAGCAGTACTTC. Translation: CASSVDEGYEQYF.

This clone was seen just once. The chain joins TRBV18 to TRBJ1-5; a possible D gene is TRBD1 (5 bases). Per germline, CDR1 KGHSH and CDR2 LQKENI. There are 14 residues in the CDR3. V was shortened by 3 bases and J by 2 bases, with 8 bases between the two germline ends. CDR3 residues: CASSPLGGNQPQHF. The CDR3 DNA follows: TGTGCCAGCTCACCTTTAGGGGGCAATCAGCCCCAGCATTTT.

V is TRBV6-6 and J is TRBJ2-2, with D unclear. Germline lookup yields CDR1 MNHNY and CDR2 SVGAGI (reference sequence). This CDR3 spans 13 amino acids. V was clipped by 2 bases and J by 4 bases, with 5 bases between them. This CDR3 reads CASSYAGTGELFF. The CDR3 nucleotides are TGTGCCAGCAGTTACGCAGGCACCGGGGAGCTGTTTTTT.

This clone showed up just once. CDR3 DNA: TGTGCCAGCAGCTTAGGGGTTGTAGAGACCCAGTACTTC. It specifies CASSLGVVETQYF. This chain links TRBV7-7 with TRBJ2-5; unclear D gene. The V gene lost 1 base and the J gene lost 4 bases, with 7 bases spanning the gap. CDR1 is SSHAT and CDR2 is FNYEAQ in the germline V gene (reference sequence). The CDR3 is 13 residues long.

Turning to this clone: Within the sample, other DNA sequences also encode this same CDR3. V usage is TRBV27 and J usage is TRBJ2-1; 7 positions agree with TRBD2. Germline V gene sequence: CDR1 MNHEY, CDR2 SMNVEV (reference sequence). V was pared by 2 bases and J by 3 bases, with 1 base of the junction left unmatched. This CDR3 spans 14 amino acids. The CDR3 spells CASSLAGVYNEQFF. The CDR3 DNA is TGTGCCAGCAGTTTAGCGGGGGTCTACAATGAGCAGTTCTTC.

This clone was counted once. V and J are TRBV7-3 and TRBJ2-1, with D unresolved. The CDR3 sequence is 14 residues long. The germline V gene encodes CDR1 SGHTA and CDR2 FQGTGA. Trimming stripped 1 base from V and 4 bases from J, with 8 bases between. CDR3 sequence: CASSLRGTYNEQFF. Here the CDR3 DNA reads TGTGCCAGCAGCTTAAGAGGCACATACAATGAGCAGTTCTTC.

V usage is TRBV6-5 and J usage is TRBJ1-6; the D is unclear. Germline V lookup: CDR1 MNHEY, CDR2 SVGAGI. The CDR3 consists of 13 residues. Trimming pared 5 bases from V and 9 bases from J, leaving 11 bases between. The CDR3 sequence: CASSPGGISPLHF. CDR3 sequence (DNA): TGTGCCAGCAGTCCCGGAGGAATTTCACCCCTCCACTTT.

The chain joins TRBV6-1 to TRBJ1-2, with TRBD1 identical over 9 bases. The CDR3 has 14 residues. V was pared by 6 bases and J by 8 bases, with 10 bases of the junction left unmatched. CDR1 and CDR2 (germline): MNHNS, SASEGT. The CDR3 coding sequence is TGTGCCAGCAGAGAACTACAGGGGGCGGGAGGCTACACCTTC. Its translation: CASRELQGAGGYTF.